The present TCR beta chain was sequenced within a study of T cell changes during pregnancy in multiple sclerosis (dated by TCRdb to about 2019). At the level of the whole study: Changes in the T cell repertoire over the course of pregnancy were examined in this study in women with multiple sclerosis.

As for this clone: Its antigen remains unidentified. Qualities for individual bases were not recorded, and no much larger clone is one base off.

V loses 6 bases, J loses 5 bases, and the germline ends lie 14 bases apart. The germline V gene yields MDHEN for CDR1 and SYDVKM for CDR2. Measured from the cysteine to the phenylalanine, the CDR3 is 13 residues long. The kept DNA is CDR3 alone, 39 bases in frame from the first base. The method behind the library was the immunoSEQ multiplex PCR assay. The clones in this table, taken by TCRdb from immuneACCESS, are in-frame only. Not every clone is retained; where verified, under half of the shortfall comes from an unresolved V gene, and the cause of the rest is unknown. In all, the sample holds about 46,000 clones, and 80% to 95% of those were seen once. Clones ranked in the top ten supply roughly 0.4% of the sample.

The chain couples TRBV28 to TRBJ2-7, with a weak D call of TRBD1 (6 bases match). The sequencing used CD4+ T cells from peripheral blood mononuclear cells, collected after pregnancy. The clonotype comes from a female donor with multiple sclerosis, enrolled in a pregnancy study. The CDR3 amino acid sequence is: CASSYGRGHEQYF. At the DNA level, the sequence is TGTGCCAGCAGCTATGGCAGGGGACACGAGCAGTACTTC.